The 25 T cell receptor beta chains below come from one sample, sequenced in a study of cytomegalovirus exposure and HLA in healthy donors. The PCR was carried out with 60 Vbeta primers and 13 Jbeta primers. Sequencing was performed with immunoSEQ multiplex PCR; in TCRdb, only in-frame clones are kept and a portion is missing. The listing records approximately 190,000 clones. Sequenced material: PBMCs. The receptors were sampled from a boy under 18 in good health and CMV-seronegative.

The chain recombines TRBV4-3 with TRBJ2-1; maybe TRBD1 (7 bases). The CDR3 totals 15 residues. Trimming cost V 2 bases and J 10 bases, with 18 bases left between them. Germline CDR1 LGHNA, CDR2 YSLEER. The DNA for the CDR3 is TGCGCCAGCAGCCAACACCCTCAGGGGGGCTTGGAGCAGTTCTTC. Translated, it gives CASSQHPQGGLEQFF.

This chain links TRBV9 with TRBJ2-7; unclear D gene. This CDR3 region has 15 residues. CDR1 is SGDLS, CDR2 YYNGEE, per germline. V shed 0 bases and J shed 2 bases, with 12 bases lying between them. The CDR3 is CASSVGAAYAYEQYF. The CDR3 DNA reads as TGTGCCAGCAGCGTAGGGGCAGCTTATGCCTACGAGCAGTACTTC. The entire variable domain, with the rest obtained from reference TRBV9 and TRBJ2-7, is as follows: DSGVTQTPKHLITATGQRVTLRCSPRSGDLSVYWYQQSLDQGLQFLIQYYNGEERAKGNILERFSAQQFPDLHSELNLSSLELGDSALYFCASSVGAAYAYEQYFGPGTRLTVT.

The chain joins TRBV6-6 to TRBJ1-2; D may be TRBD1 (5 bases). The CDR3 totals 13 residues. The V end lost 6 bases, the J end lost 12 bases, and 20 bases lay between the germline ends. Germline V gives CDR1 MNHNY, CDR2 SVGAGI (reference sequence). CDR3 loop: CASSQGASQTHTF. The CDR3 nucleotides read TGTGCCAGCAGCCAAGGGGCGTCGCAAACCCACACCTTC.

In regard to this clone: Compared with germline, one end of the junction differs, possibly owing to a read error. The chain has TRBV7-7 and TRBJ1-5, with D perhaps TRBD1 (5 bases). Germline assignment: CDR1 SSHAT and CDR2 FNYEAQ (reference sequence). CDR3 length: 13 amino acids. The CDR3 region has the DNA TGTGCTAGCAGCTTAGTTTCCGGGGGGCCCCAGCATTTT. It is translated as CASSLVSGGPQHF.

The chain is built from TRBV7-9 and TRBJ2-5; TRBD2 agrees at 8 bases. The CDR3 extends over 14 amino acids. The J segment lost 5 bases and the V segment lost 5 bases, leaving 7 bases of the junction unmatched. The germline V gene has CDR1 SEHNR and CDR2 FQNEAQ (reference sequence). The CDR3 DNA follows: TGTGCCAGCAGCCGAACAGCGGGGGAGGAGACCCAGTACTTC. This encodes CASSRTAGEETQYF.

The CDR3 nucleotides read TGCAGCGTCGAGACTGGGCGGGGCACAGATACGCAGTATTTT. It codes for CSVETGRGTDTQYF. This chain uses TRBV29-1 with TRBJ2-3, with D perhaps matching TRBD2 (5 bases). Between the trimmed V and J ends, which lost 6 bases and 1 base, there was a span of 14 bases. The CDR3 runs 14 residues. Germline V gene data show CDR1 as SQVTM and CDR2 as ANQGSEA.

The V and J genes are TRBV6-1 and TRBJ2-5, with 12 bases fitting TRBD2. The junction had 10 bases not matched to a gene; V was cut back by 9 bases and J by 5 bases. This CDR3 contains 15 residues. From germline, CDR1 is MNHNS and CDR2 SASEGT. The CDR3 nucleotides are TGTGCCAGTGGATCTAGCGGGGGGGCCAGGGAGACCCAGTACTTC. This sequence encodes CASGSSGGARETQYF.

The J gene is TRBJ2-2, the V gene TRBV19; D is ambiguous. Between the trimmed V and J ends, which lost 3 bases and 6 bases, there was a span of 8 bases. The CDR3 contains 13 residues. Germline lookup yields CDR1 LNHDA and CDR2 SQIVND (reference sequence). Written as DNA, the CDR3 is TGTGCCAGTAGTATTATATCTCCCGGGGAGCTGTTTTTT. Amino acids: CASSIISPGELFF.

The gene calls are TRBV5-1 and TRBJ1-1; D is uncertain. This CDR3 comprises 14 residues. Germline CDR1 SGHRS, CDR2 YFSETQ. V was pared by 5 bases and J by 3 bases, with 14 bases between. The CDR3 region has the DNA TGCGCCAGCAGTGCGGTCCGCGTGGACACTGAAGCTTTCTTT. Translated, it gives CASSAVRVDTEAFF. Drawing the rest from reference TRBV5-1 and TRBJ1-1, the complete variable domain is KAGVTQTPRYLIKTRGQQVTLSCSPISGHRSVSWYQQTPGQGLQFLFEYFSETQRNKGNFPGRFSGRQFSNSRSEMNVSTLELGDSALYLCASSAVRVDTEAFFGQGTRLTVV.

The chain links TRBV15 to TRBJ2-5, with 11 bases matching TRBD2. From germline, CDR1 is LNHNV and CDR2 YYDKDF (reference sequence). The CDR3 length is 18 residues. V gave up 4 bases and J gave up 5 bases; unmatched junction bases: 15. The CDR3 region is CATSTRLAGSPQWETQYF. The DNA of the CDR3 is TGTGCCACCAGCACTAGACTAGCGGGATCCCCGCAGTGGGAGACCCAGTACTTC.

CDR3 amino acids: CASSDTIEAFF. The CDR3 nucleotides are TGTGCCAGCAGCGATACAATCGAAGCTTTCTTT. J is TRBJ1-1 and V is TRBV6-5; D not resolved. Trimming removed 6 bases at V and 8 bases at J, with 10 bases between. Per germline, CDR1 MNHEY and CDR2 SVGAGI. The CDR3 has 11 amino acids.

This rearrangement joins TRBV6-4 to TRBJ2-1; D is uncertain. This CDR3 has 14 amino acids. V was pared by 0 bases and J by 6 bases, with 9 bases between. CDR1 is MRHNA and CDR2 is SNTAGT in the germline V gene. CDR3 bases: TGTGCCAGCAGTGACTCGGAGAGTAGCAATGAGCAGTTCTTC. Translated: CASSDSESSNEQFF.

The chain couples TRBV7-9 to TRBJ1-2; D gene uncertain. Trimming took 4 bases from V and 4 from J, leaving 19 bases between them. CDR3 size: 16 residues. CDR1 is SEHNR, CDR2 FQNEAQ, per germline (reference sequence). The CDR3 protein is CASSSLGGPSLYGYTF. CDR3 DNA sequence: TGTGCCAGCAGCTCCTTGGGAGGGCCCTCGCTCTATGGCTACACCTTC.

The genes are TRBV13 and TRBJ2-5; 12 bases line up with TRBD2. V was clipped by 4 bases and J by 4 bases; unmatched bases: 4. CDR3 length equals 15 residues. Germline assignment: CDR1 PRHDT and CDR2 FYEKMQ (reference sequence). The CDR3 nucleotides are TGTGCCAGCAGCTGGCTAGCGGGGGGGCGAGAGACCCAGTACTTC. Its protein is CASSWLAGGRETQYF.

The V gene is TRBV5-1, the J gene TRBJ2-1; TRBD2 aligns across 12 bases. V gave up 6 bases and J gave up 6 bases; unmatched junction bases: 4. Germline lookup yields CDR1 SGHRS and CDR2 YFSETQ. The length of the CDR3 is 14 residues. CDR3 in amino acids: CASTGTSGSNEQFF. In DNA, the CDR3 is TGCGCCAGCACCGGGACTAGCGGGTCCAATGAGCAGTTCTTC. The full variable domain, its missing parts supplied by reference TRBV5-1 and TRBJ2-1, is KAGVTQTPRYLIKTRGQQVTLSCSPISGHRSVSWYQQTPGQGLQFLFEYFSETQRNKGNFPGRFSGRQFSNSRSEMNVSTLELGDSALYLCASTGTSGSNEQFFGPGTRLTVL.

As for this clone: A junction boundary mismatches the germline segment, possibly from a read error. The rearrangement uses TRBV18 and TRBJ2-7, with 8 bases fitting TRBD1. The germline CDR1 and CDR2 sequences are KGHSH and LQKENI. The CDR3 is 16 residues long. The CDR3 DNA reads as TGTGCCAGCTCACCAAGTCAGGGGGCCCTCTCCAACGAGCAGTACTTC. It yields the protein CASSPSQGALSNEQYF.

On this clone itself: The sample holds other DNA sequences that translate to the same CDR3. This chain uses TRBV4-1 with TRBJ2-5; 10 nucleotides match TRBD1. The CDR3 totals 13 residues. Trimming at V came to 0 bases and at J to 14 bases, leaving 6 bases not matched to a gene. Germline lookup yields CDR1 MGHRA and CDR2 YSYEKL. For the CDR3, the DNA is TGCGCCAGCAGCCAAGACTCTGGGACAGGGGTTTACTTC. Amino acid sequence: CASSQDSGTGVYF.

The chain carries TRBV28 and TRBJ2-5, with 8 bases aligning to TRBD2. This CDR3 is built from 16 residues. The germline CDR1 and CDR2 sequences are MDHEN and SYDVKM. The junction had 10 bases not matched to a gene; V was cut back by 6 bases and J by 1 base. The CDR3 loop is CASREAGGASQETQYF. The CDR3 DNA sequence: TGTGCCAGCAGGGAGGCGGGGGGTGCGTCCCAAGAGACCCAGTACTTC.

CDR3 loop: CASSLEDRPADSPLHF. DNA of the CDR3: TGTGCCAGCAGCTTAGAGGACAGGCCGGCGGATTCACCCCTCCACTTT. The chain links TRBV5-5 to TRBJ1-6; 7 positions agree with TRBD1. Germline CDR1 reads SGHKS; CDR2 reads YYEKEE (reference sequence). The V segment lost 2 bases and the J segment 8 bases; nucleotides outside the gene matches: 10. This CDR3 spans 16 amino acids.

J is TRBJ1-4 and V is TRBV30; 7 bases line up with TRBD1. The CDR3 extends over 14 amino acids. V dropped 2 bases and J dropped 8; count of bases not matched to a gene: 8. Germline V gene lookup returns CDR1 GTSNPN and CDR2 SVGIG (reference sequence). The CDR3 bases are TGTGCCTGGAGTAAGAGGACAGGTCGAGAAAAACTGTTTTTT. Amino acid sequence: CAWSKRTGREKLFF.

This rearrangement joins TRBV11-2 to TRBJ1-2; D remains unclear. Germline V lookup: CDR1 SGHAT, CDR2 FQNNGV. Trimming removed 0 bases at V and 6 bases at J, with 11 bases between. This CDR3 comprises 14 residues. The CDR3 sequence: CASSLDLQIHGYTF. DNA for the CDR3: TGTGCCAGCAGCTTAGATCTGCAGATCCATGGCTACACCTTC.

J is TRBJ2-5 and V is TRBV6-5, with D possibly matching TRBD1 (6 bases). TRBJ2-7 matches the DNA end more closely, so the J call is doubtful. The CDR3 consists of 14 residues. Germline-derived CDR1 and CDR2 are MNHEY and SVGAGI. The CDR3 sequence: CASRRQAVRTEQYF. CDR3 coding DNA: TGTGCCAGCAGGAGACAGGCCGTAAGGACCGAGCAGTACTTC.

The chain couples TRBV18 to TRBJ1-2; 7 nucleotides agree with TRBD1. The CDR3 totals 14 residues. Germline V gene lookup returns CDR1 KGHSH and CDR2 LQKENI. The V segment lost 6 bases and the J segment 1 base; nucleotides outside the gene matches: 5. CDR3 sequence (DNA): TGTGCCAGCTCGAAAGACAGGGTTAACTATGGCTACACCTTC. Protein product: CASSKDRVNYGYTF.

The chain employs TRBV5-1 and TRBJ2-5; a weak D match, TRBD2 (6 bases). Looked up from germline, CDR1 is SGHRS and CDR2 is YFSETQ. V was clipped by 6 bases and J by 2 bases, with 11 bases between them. The CDR3 runs 13 residues. This CDR3 is CASTAGSQETQYF. In DNA, the CDR3 is TGCGCCAGCACGGCGGGGTCACAAGAGACCCAGTACTTC.

The chain uses TRBV19 and TRBJ1-2, with a possible D match to TRBD1 (6 bases). Germline V gene data show CDR1 as LNHDA and CDR2 as SQIVND (reference sequence). Trimming stripped 3 bases from V and 4 bases from J, with 18 bases between. The CDR3 runs to 16 residues. CDR3 region: CASSIPRTALCYGYTF. The CDR3 coding sequence is TGTGCCAGTAGTATTCCTAGGACAGCCCTTTGCTATGGCTACACCTTC.